This is a list of T cell receptor beta chains from one sample in a study of graft-versus-host responses after intestinal transplantation. Their antigen targets remain unknown. Method: immunoSEQ multiplex PCR; TCRdb's copy keeps in-frame clones and lacks some. The data hold over 100,000 clones, with roughly nine tenths observed a single time. Sequenced material: unstimulated CD4+ T cells sorted from spleen or lymph node cells, taken before transplant. The source is a human donor who was the organ donor for an intestinal transplant. The CDR3 runs from the conserved cysteine through the conserved F or W. The D gene is left open where the match is weak. Size tells how often a clone was seen (once, few, many) or the class of an expanded clone, and some rows leave it out.

d_gene	v_gene	j_gene	abundance	CDR3aa	CDR3nt
NA	TRBV27	TRBJ1-1	NA	CASSLKENTEAFF	TGTGCCAGCAGTTTAAAGGAAAACACTGAAGCTTTCTTT
TRBD1	TRBV6-1	TRBJ1-2	NA	CASIPSDRVGYGYTF	TGTGCCAGCATCCCCTCGGACAGGGTAGGCTATGGCTACACCTTC
NA	TRBV6-1	TRBJ1-5	NA	CASTTGFGNQPQHF	TGTGCCAGCACTACAGGGTTTGGCAATCAGCCCCAGCATTTT
TRBD1	TRBV7-9	TRBJ1-4	NA	CASSLVFTGVNEKLFF	TGTGCCAGCAGCTTAGTTTTTACAGGGGTTAATGAAAAACTGTTTTTT
TRBD2	TRBV10-3	TRBJ2-7	NA	CAISEQAGTSTIKNF	TGTGCCATCAGTGAGCAAGCCGGGACTAGCACCATTAAGAACTTC
NA	TRBV30	TRBJ2-7	NA	CAWTTGSYEQYF	TGTGCCTGGACCACAGGCTCCTACGAGCAGTACTTC
NA	TRBV2	TRBJ2-3	NA	CASSVDSSADTQYF	TGTGCCAGCAGTGTGGACTCAAGCGCAGATACGCAGTATTTT
NA	TRBV10-3	TRBJ1-1	NA	CAIAPGLGTEAFF	TGTGCCATCGCCCCGGGGCTTGGAACTGAAGCTTTCTTT
TRBD1	TRBV6-6	TRBJ1-3	NA	CASRHTGEPGNTIYF	TGTGCCAGCAGGCACACAGGGGAGCCTGGAAACACCATATATTTT
NA	TRBV19	TRBJ1-4	NA	CASQPGSGPATNEKLFF	TGTGCCAGCCAACCCGGGTCCGGACCCGCAACTAATGAAAAACTGTTTTTT
TRBD1	TRBV30	TRBJ2-6	NA	CAWGTGAGANVLTF	TGTGCCTGGGGGACAGGGGCTGGGGCCAACGTCCTGACTTTC
TRBD2	TRBV7-3	TRBJ2-2	NA	CASSPGLANTGELFF	TGTGCCAGCAGCCCGGGACTAGCGAACACCGGGGAGCTGTTTTTT
TRBD1	TRBV29-1	TRBJ1-1	NA	CSVRTGTEAFF	TGCAGCGTCCGGACAGGCACTGAAGCTTTCTTT
NA	TRBV6-1	TRBJ1-5	NA	CASSEISNQPQHF	TGTGCCAGCAGTGAAATTAGCAATCAGCCCCAGCATTTT
TRBD1	TRBV7-2	TRBJ1-1	NA	CASSPRQGSEAFF	TGTGCCAGCAGCCCTAGACAGGGCTCTGAAGCTTTCTTT
NA	TRBV29-1	TRBJ1-4	once	CSVGGRFQGEKLFF	TGCAGCGTAGGGGGGAGGTTTCAAGGTGAAAAACTGTTTTTT
NA	TRBV2	TRBJ1-3	medium-sized	CASSPTGDGNTIYF	TGTGCCAGCAGTCCGACAGGTGATGGAAACACCATATATTTT
TRBD1	TRBV6-1	TRBJ2-5	NA	CASSRPGTGWETQYF	TGTGCCAGCAGTCGGCCCGGGACAGGGTGGGAGACCCAGTACTTC
TRBD2	TRBV28	TRBJ2-4	NA	CASSSAGTTLAKNIQYF	TGTGCCAGCAGTTCCGCCGGGACTACACTAGCCAAAAACATTCAGTACTTC
NA	TRBV27	TRBJ2-1	NA	CASSFLDPSDEQFF	TGTGCCAGCAGTTTTCTCGACCCCTCAGATGAGCAGTTCTTC
NA	TRBV9	TRBJ2-2	NA	CASRKGGWGSEELFF	TGTGCCAGCAGAAAAGGGGGGTGGGGTTCTGAGGAGCTGTTTTTT
TRBD2	TRBV7-9	TRBJ2-1	NA	CASSLSGGRTYNEQFF	TGTGCCAGCAGCTTATCGGGCGGGAGGACCTACAATGAGCAGTTCTTC
NA	TRBV19	TRBJ2-2	NA	CASSIQGETGELFF	TGTGCCAGTAGTATCCAGGGAGAGACCGGGGAGCTGTTTTTT
NA	TRBV30	TRBJ2-1	NA	CAWSSRANNEQFF	TGTGCCTGGAGTTCAAGGGCCAACAATGAGCAGTTCTTC
TRBD1	TRBV28	TRBJ2-3	NA	CASSPRTGWNTQYF	TGTGCCAGCAGCCCCCGGACAGGGTGGAATACGCAGTATTTT
NA	TRBV28	TRBJ2-7	NA	CASSLGGVSYEQYF	TGTGCCAGCAGTTTAGGCGGTGTCTCCTACGAGCAGTACTTC
TRBD1	TRBV27	TRBJ1-1	few	CASSFDRGTEAFF	TGTGCCAGCAGTTTCGACAGGGGAACTGAAGCTTTCTTT
NA	TRBV27	TRBJ2-7	NA	CASSRPGTNYEQYF	TGTGCCAGCAGCCGCCCCGGGACAAACTACGAGCAGTACTTC
NA	TRBV28	TRBJ1-4	NA	CASSLEGDLRRVEKLFF	TGTGCCAGCAGTTTAGAGGGGGACCTACGTAGGGTTGAAAAACTGTTTTTT
TRBD1	TRBV11-2	TRBJ1-5	NA	CASSPGGYSNQPQHF	TGTGCCAGCAGTCCAGGGGGATATAGCAATCAGCCCCAGCATTTT
TRBD1	TRBV6-1	TRBJ2-7	NA	CASSATAGGYEQYF	TGTGCCAGCAGTGCTACTGCAGGGGGCTACGAGCAGTACTTC
NA	TRBV7-2	TRBJ2-3	NA	CASSLRTGDTDTQYF	TGTGCCAGCAGCTTAAGGACCGGCGACACAGATACGCAGTATTTT
NA	TRBV11-2	TRBJ2-1	once	CASSSGPDRPVNVQFF	TGTGCCAGCAGCTCAGGACCCGATCGGCCCGTCAACGTGCAGTTCTTC
NA	TRBV6-5	TRBJ2-2	NA	CASRPHAGSTGELFF	TGTGCCAGCAGGCCCCACGCAGGGAGCACCGGGGAGCTGTTTTTT
NA	TRBV7-2	TRBJ2-7	NA	CAVGSYEQYF	TGTGCCGTGGGCAGCTACGAGCAGTACTTC
TRBD2	TRBV18	TRBJ2-1	NA	CASSLGLADGEQFF	TGTGCCAGCTCACTGGGACTAGCAGACGGTGAGCAGTTCTTC
NA	TRBV6-6	TRBJ1-3	NA	CASSWMSGNTIYF	TGTGCCAGCAGTTGGATGAGTGGAAACACCATATATTTT
NA	TRBV7-9	TRBJ1-1	few	CASTRKPDEAFF	TGTGCCAGCACACGTAAACCGGATGAAGCTTTCTTT
TRBD2	TRBV6-1	TRBJ2-5	NA	CASSVSFLAFGSGRETQYF	TGTGCCAGCAGTGTGAGTTTCCTAGCCTTTGGTAGCGGGAGAGAGACCCAGTACTTC
NA	TRBV4-2	TRBJ1-5	NA	CASSQDRGNQPQHF	TGTGCCAGCAGCCAAGACAGGGGCAATCAGCCCCAGCATTTT
NA	TRBV7-9	TRBJ1-1	once	CASSHSLGVNTEAFF	TGTGCCAGCAGCCACAGCCTGGGGGTGAACACTGAAGCTTTCTTT
TRBD2	TRBV4-3	TRBJ2-5	NA	CASSQDVAGGGETQYF	TGCGCCAGCAGCCAAGATGTAGCGGGAGGAGGAGAGACCCAGTACTTC
TRBD1	TRBV12-5	TRBJ1-1	NA	CASAPNRGGGKTEAFF	TGTGCTAGTGCCCCGAATAGAGGGGGCGGAAAGACTGAAGCTTTCTTT
NA	TRBV30	TRBJ2-2	NA	CAWSVRNTGELFF	TGTGCCTGGAGTGTACGGAACACCGGGGAGCTGTTTTTT
TRBD1	TRBV6-6	TRBJ1-3	NA	CASSYQTGLLNTIYF	TGTGCCAGCAGTTATCAGACAGGGCTCCTCAACACCATATATTTT